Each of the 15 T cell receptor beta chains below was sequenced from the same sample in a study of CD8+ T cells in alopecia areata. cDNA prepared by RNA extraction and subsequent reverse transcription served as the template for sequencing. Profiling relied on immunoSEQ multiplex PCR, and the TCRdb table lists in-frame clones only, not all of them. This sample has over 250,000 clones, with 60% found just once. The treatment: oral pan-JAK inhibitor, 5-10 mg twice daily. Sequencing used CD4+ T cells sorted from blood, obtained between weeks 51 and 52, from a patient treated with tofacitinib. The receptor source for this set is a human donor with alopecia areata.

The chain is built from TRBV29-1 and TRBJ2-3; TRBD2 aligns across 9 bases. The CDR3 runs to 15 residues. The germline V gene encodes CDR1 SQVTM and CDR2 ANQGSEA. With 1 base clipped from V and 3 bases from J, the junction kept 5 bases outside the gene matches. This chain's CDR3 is CSVEGLAGITDTQYF. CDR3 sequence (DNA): TGCAGCGTTGAAGGGCTAGCGGGGATTACAGATACGCAGTATTTT.

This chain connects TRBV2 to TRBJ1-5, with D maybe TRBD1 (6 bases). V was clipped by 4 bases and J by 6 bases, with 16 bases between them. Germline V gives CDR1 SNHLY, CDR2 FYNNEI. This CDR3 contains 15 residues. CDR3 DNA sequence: TGTGCCAGCAGTGGGTTCGCAGGGGTTCGTCAGCCCCAGCATTTT. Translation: CASSGFAGVRQPQHF.

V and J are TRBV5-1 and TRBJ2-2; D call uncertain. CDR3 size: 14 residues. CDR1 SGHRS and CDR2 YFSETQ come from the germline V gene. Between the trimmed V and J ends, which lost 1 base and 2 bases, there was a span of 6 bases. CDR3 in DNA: TGCGCCAGCAGCTTGACAGTCAACACCGGGGAGCTGTTTTTT. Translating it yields CASSLTVNTGELFF.

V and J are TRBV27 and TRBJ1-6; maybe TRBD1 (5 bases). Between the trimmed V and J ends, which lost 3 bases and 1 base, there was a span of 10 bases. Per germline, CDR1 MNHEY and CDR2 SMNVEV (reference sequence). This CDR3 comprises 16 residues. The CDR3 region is CASSFRGDSYNSPLHF. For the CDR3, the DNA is TGTGCCAGCAGTTTTCGAGGGGATTCCTATAATTCACCCCTCCACTTT.

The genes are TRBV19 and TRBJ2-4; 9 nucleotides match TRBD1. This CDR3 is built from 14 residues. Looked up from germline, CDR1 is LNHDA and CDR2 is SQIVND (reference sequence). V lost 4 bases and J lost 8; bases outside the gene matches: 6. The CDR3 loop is CASSTGTGFDIQYF. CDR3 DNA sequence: TGTGCCAGTAGTACAGGGACAGGGTTTGACATTCAGTACTTC.

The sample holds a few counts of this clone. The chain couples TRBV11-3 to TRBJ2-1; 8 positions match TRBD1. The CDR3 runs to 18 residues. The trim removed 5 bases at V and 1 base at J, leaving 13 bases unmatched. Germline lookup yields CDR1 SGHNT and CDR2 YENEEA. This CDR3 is CASSPRTGSTGSYNEQFF. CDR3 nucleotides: TGTGCCAGCAGCCCCCGGACAGGGAGCACAGGGTCCTACAATGAGCAGTTCTTC.

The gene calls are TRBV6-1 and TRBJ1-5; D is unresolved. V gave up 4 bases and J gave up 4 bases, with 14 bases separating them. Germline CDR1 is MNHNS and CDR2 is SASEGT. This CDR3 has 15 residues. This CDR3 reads CASSGPNWVNQPQHF. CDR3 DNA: TGTGCCAGCAGTGGACCAAATTGGGTTAATCAGCCCCAGCATTTT.

This CDR3 is CAWSVQGTPAQHF. The CDR3 DNA is TGTGCCTGGAGTGTACAAGGGACTCCGGCCCAGCATTTT. The rearrangement uses TRBV30 and TRBJ1-5; maybe TRBD1 (5 bases). This CDR3 has 13 amino acids. The V end lost 0 bases, the J end lost 11 bases, and 14 bases lay between the germline ends. The germline V gene encodes CDR1 GTSNPN and CDR2 SVGIG (reference sequence). Full variable domain (outside the CDR3, taken from reference TRBV30 and TRBJ1-5): SQTIHQWPATLVQPVGSPLSLECTVEGTSNPNLYWYRQAAGRGLQLLFYSVGIGQISSEVPQNLSASRPQDRQFILSSKKLLLSDSGFYLCAWSVQGTPAQHFGDGTRLSIL.

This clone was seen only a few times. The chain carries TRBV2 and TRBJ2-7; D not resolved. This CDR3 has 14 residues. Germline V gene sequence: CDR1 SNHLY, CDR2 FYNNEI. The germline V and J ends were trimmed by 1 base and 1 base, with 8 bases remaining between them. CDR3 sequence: CASSEGRESYEQYF. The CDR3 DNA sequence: TGTGCCAGCAGTGAAGGTAGAGAATCCTACGAGCAGTACTTC.

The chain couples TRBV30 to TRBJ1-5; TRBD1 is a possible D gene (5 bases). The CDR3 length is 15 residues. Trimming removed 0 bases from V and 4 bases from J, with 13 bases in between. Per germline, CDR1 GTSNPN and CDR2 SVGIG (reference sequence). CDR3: CAWSVRGRVNQPQHF. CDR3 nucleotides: TGTGCCTGGAGTGTACGGGGCAGGGTGAATCAGCCCCAGCATTTT.

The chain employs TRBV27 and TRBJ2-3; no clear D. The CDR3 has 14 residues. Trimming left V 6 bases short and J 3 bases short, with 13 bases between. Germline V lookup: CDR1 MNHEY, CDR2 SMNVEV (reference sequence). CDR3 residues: CASSTRVGTDTQYF. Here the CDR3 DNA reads TGTGCCAGCAGCACCCGAGTAGGAACAGATACGCAGTATTTT.

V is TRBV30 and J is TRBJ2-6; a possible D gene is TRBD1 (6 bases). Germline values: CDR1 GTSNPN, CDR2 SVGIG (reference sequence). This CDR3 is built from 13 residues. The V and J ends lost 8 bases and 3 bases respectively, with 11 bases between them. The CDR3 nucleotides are TGTGCCCTGGAAGGGGGTGGGGCCAACGTCCTGACTTTC. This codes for CALEGGGANVLTF. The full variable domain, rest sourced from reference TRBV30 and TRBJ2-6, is SQTIHQWPATLVQPVGSPLSLECTVEGTSNPNLYWYRQAAGRGLQLLFYSVGIGQISSEVPQNLSASRPQDRQFILSSKKLLLSDSGFYLCALEGGGANVLTFGAGSRLTVL.

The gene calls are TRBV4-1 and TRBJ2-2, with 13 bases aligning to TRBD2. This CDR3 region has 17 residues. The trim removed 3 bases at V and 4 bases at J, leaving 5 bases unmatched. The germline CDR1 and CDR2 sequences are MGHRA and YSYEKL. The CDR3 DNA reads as TGCGCCAGCAGCCACGGACTAGCGGGGGATAGCACCGGGGAGCTGTTTTTT. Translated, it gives CASSHGLAGDSTGELFF.

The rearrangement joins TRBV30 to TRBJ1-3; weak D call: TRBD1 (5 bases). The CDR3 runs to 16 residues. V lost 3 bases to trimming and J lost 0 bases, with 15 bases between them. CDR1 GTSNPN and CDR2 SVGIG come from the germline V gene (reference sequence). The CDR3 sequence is CAWSGDLLHSGNTIYF. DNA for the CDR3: TGTGCCTGGAGCGGGGACCTTTTACACTCTGGAAACACCATATATTTT.

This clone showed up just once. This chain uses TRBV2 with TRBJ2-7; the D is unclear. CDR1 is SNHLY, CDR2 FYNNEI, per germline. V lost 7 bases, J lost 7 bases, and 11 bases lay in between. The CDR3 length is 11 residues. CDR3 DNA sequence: TGTGCCAGCACCTTTGTGGAAGAGCAGTACTTC. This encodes CASTFVEEQYF. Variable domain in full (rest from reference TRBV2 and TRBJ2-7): EPEVTQTPSHQVTQMGQEVILRCVPISNHLYFYWYRQILGQKVEFLVSFYNNEISEKSEIFDDQFSVERPDGSNFTLKIRSTKLEDSAMYFCASTFVEEQYFGPGTRLTVT.